A single sample gave rise to the 25 T cell receptor beta chains below, sequenced in a study of T cells in localized non-small cell lung cancer. Measured with immunoSEQ multiplex PCR; TCRdb has only the in-frame clones, and not every one. The table has roughly 40,000 clones, 65% to 90% seen once. The specimen was PBMCs, collected before any cancer treatment. The receptors were sampled from a man between 40 and 70 years old with stage II lung adenocarcinoma.

This clone showed up just once. The chain carries TRBV11-1 and TRBJ2-7, with 7 bases identical to TRBD1. Per germline, CDR1 SGHAT and CDR2 FQDESV (reference sequence). CDR3 size: 14 residues. The V segment lost 3 bases and the J segment 1 base; nucleotides outside the gene matches: 3. For the CDR3, the DNA is TGTGCCAGCAGCTTTACGGACAGGTCCTACGAGCAGTACTTC. This sequence encodes CASSFTDRSYEQYF.

The gene calls are TRBV5-4 and TRBJ1-2; D is unresolved. V was clipped by 3 bases and J by 7 bases, with 25 bases between them. The CDR3 totals 17 residues. CDR1 is SGHNT and CDR2 is YYREEE in the germline V gene (reference sequence). CDR3 sequence (DNA): TGTGCCAGCAGCTCCAGGAGGGAGAAGGGAGGGCTGGGTGGCTACACCTTC. It yields the protein CASSSRREKGGLGGYTF. Variable domain in full (rest from reference TRBV5-4 and TRBJ1-2): ETGVTQSPTHLIKTRGQQVTLRCSSQSGHNTVSWYQQALGQGPQFIFQYYREEENGRGNFPPRFSGLQFPNYSSELNVNALELDDSALYLCASSSRREKGGLGGYTFGSGTRLTVV.

This clone occurred once. This chain links TRBV18 with TRBJ2-1; unclear D gene. The CDR3 sequence is 13 residues long. The V end lost 3 bases, the J end lost 9 bases, and 12 bases lay between the germline ends. Germline CDR1 KGHSH, CDR2 LQKENI. CDR3 nucleotides: TGTGCCAGCTCACCTATTACAGCTTTTGAGCAGTTCTTC. Residues: CASSPITAFEQFF.

This chain uses TRBV2 with TRBJ1-5, with TRBD1 matching over 7 bases. The V gene's germline CDR1 is SNHLY and CDR2 FYNNEI. CDR3 length: 15 amino acids. V was pared by 5 bases and J by 2 bases, with 6 bases of the junction left unmatched. The CDR3 nucleotides read TGTGCCAGCAGTTTAACAGGGGTTGGCAATCAGCCCCAGCATTTT. It is translated as CASSLTGVGNQPQHF.

The chain couples TRBV2 to TRBJ1-3, with a weak D call TRBD1 (6 bases). CDR1 is SNHLY, CDR2 FYNNEI, per germline. V lost 7 bases and J 1 base, leaving 8 bases between the germline ends. The CDR3 runs 13 residues. The CDR3 bases are TGTGCCAGCACGAGGGGGTCTGGAAACACCATATATTTT. Its protein is CASTRGSGNTIYF.

This CDR3 reads CASSVGGGRPSNGYTF. For the CDR3, the DNA is TGTGCCAGCAGCGTAGGGGGAGGGAGACCCTCTAATGGCTACACCTTC. This chain connects TRBV9 to TRBJ1-2; D is undetermined. Germline lookup yields CDR1 SGDLS and CDR2 YYNGEE. V lost 0 bases and J lost 6, with 18 bases in between. CDR3 length: 16 residues. The full variable domain, in which reference TRBV9 and TRBJ1-2 provide the parts outside the CDR3, is DSGVTQTPKHLITATGQRVTLRCSPRSGDLSVYWYQQSLDQGLQFLIQYYNGEERAKGNILERFSAQQFPDLHSELNLSSLELGDSALYFCASSVGGGRPSNGYTFGSGTRLTVV.

The chain couples TRBV28 to TRBJ2-7; D remains unclear. V lost 6 bases and J 2 bases, leaving 11 bases between the germline ends. The CDR3 is 13 residues long. Germline CDR1 and CDR2: MDHEN and SYDVKM. The CDR3 is CASSPGRAYEQYF. CDR3 sequence (DNA): TGTGCCAGCAGCCCCGGAAGGGCCTACGAGCAGTACTTC. Full variable domain (rest looked up from reference TRBV28 and TRBJ2-7): DVKVTQSSRYLVKRTGEKVFLECVQDMDHENMFWYRQDPGLGLRLIYFSYDVKMKEKGDIPEGYSVSREKKERFSLILESASTNQTSMYLCASSPGRAYEQYFGPGTRLTVT.

The chain recombines TRBV6-1 with TRBJ1-4; 9 nucleotides align to TRBD1. Germline loops: CDR1 MNHNS, CDR2 SASEGT. The CDR3 covers 15 residues. V lost 6 bases, J lost 8 bases, and 10 bases stayed unmatched. The CDR3 region is CASRELGTGQEKLFF. The CDR3, as DNA: TGTGCCAGCAGAGAGCTCGGGACAGGGCAGGAAAAACTGTTTTTT.

V gene TRBV27 combines with J gene TRBJ2-5; D gene unclear. V lost 3 bases, J lost 1 base, and 0 bases lay in between. In germline, CDR1 is MNHEY, CDR2 SMNVEV (reference sequence). The CDR3 loop spans 11 amino acids. This CDR3 is CASSFQETQYF. The CDR3 DNA is TGTGCCAGCAGTTTCCAAGAGACCCAGTACTTC.

V and J are TRBV6-5 and TRBJ2-7; 7 nucleotides line up with TRBD2. J was trimmed by 2 bases and V by 6 bases; bases with no gene match: 7. CDR1 MNHEY and CDR2 SVGAGI come from the germline V gene. The CDR3 is 14 amino acids. The CDR3, as DNA: TGTGCCAGCAGCCGGGGGGAGGGGCCCTACGAGCAGTACTTC. Encoded protein: CASSRGEGPYEQYF.

The chain employs TRBV10-3 and TRBJ1-5; TRBD1 matches at 7 bases. Germline V CDR1 and CDR2: ENHRY, SYGVKD. The CDR3 spans 14 residues. Trimming cost V 6 bases and J 3 bases; bases outside gene matches: 5. DNA for the CDR3: TGTGCCATCAGCTCGGGACAGAACAATCAGCCCCAGCATTTT. Amino acids: CAISSGQNNQPQHF.

This chain connects TRBV7-6 to TRBJ2-1; TRBD1 might be the D (5 bases). From germline, CDR1 is SGHVS and CDR2 FNYEAQ. The V end was cut by 5 bases, the J end by 11 bases, with 19 bases between. The CDR3 length is 14 residues. The CDR3 nucleotides read TGTGCCAGCAGCGGTTACGAAGGGGCTTCCCAGCAGTTCTTC. It translates to CASSGYEGASQQFF.

In this sample, this clone turned up a few times. The V gene is TRBV11-2, the J gene TRBJ2-3; unclear D gene. Trimming left V 5 bases short and J 6 bases short, with 9 bases between. Germline CDR1 is SGHAT and CDR2 is FQNNGV. The CDR3 length is 12 residues. The CDR3 region is CASSPVGDTQYF. DNA of the CDR3: TGTGCCAGCAGCCCGGTCGGGGATACGCAGTATTTT.

The chain couples TRBV7-3 to TRBJ2-5; the D is unclear. The CDR3 loop spans 13 amino acids. From germline, CDR1 is SGHTA and CDR2 FQGTGA. The V and J ends lost 5 bases and 5 bases respectively, with 12 bases between them. CDR3 protein: CASSTGPSETQYF. CDR3 in DNA: TGTGCCAGCAGCACGGGTCCGTCGGAGACCCAGTACTTC.

The chain joins TRBV5-4 to TRBJ2-7; TRBD2 is a possible D gene (5 bases). The germline V gene encodes CDR1 SGHNT and CDR2 YYREEE (reference sequence). The CDR3 is made up of 13 amino acids. Trimming left V 0 bases short and J 5 bases short, with 9 bases between. The CDR3 region has the DNA TGTGCCAGCAGCTTGGTAGCGTCCGACGAGCAGTACTTC. Its translation: CASSLVASDEQYF.

This rearrangement joins TRBV19 to TRBJ1-5; no definite D call. The CDR3 extends over 14 amino acids. CDR1 is LNHDA and CDR2 is SQIVND in the germline V gene (reference sequence). The V gene lost 6 bases and the J gene lost 5 bases, with 14 bases spanning the gap. The CDR3: CASSLRIEHQPQHF. Here the CDR3 DNA reads TGTGCCAGTAGCCTCCGGATTGAGCATCAGCCCCAGCATTTT. The whole variable domain, remainder taken from reference TRBV19 and TRBJ1-5, is DGGITQSPKYLFRKEGQNVTLSCEQNLNHDAMYWYRQDPGQGLRLIYYSQIVNDFQKGDIAEGYSVSREKKESFPLTVTSAQKNPTAFYLCASSLRIEHQPQHFGDGTRLSIL.

In this sample, this clone turned up once. The V call is TRBV11-3, the J call TRBJ2-6; D gene ambiguous. CDR1 is SGHNT and CDR2 is YENEEA in the germline V gene. The CDR3 loop spans 18 amino acids. V was clipped by 5 bases and J by 5 bases, with 22 bases between them. DNA of the CDR3: TGTGCCAGCAGCGCGGTCAGCGATCGACAAAGTCGGGCCAACGTCCTGACTTTC. Protein: CASSAVSDRQSRANVLTF.

This chain uses TRBV2 with TRBJ2-1, with D hard to call. This CDR3 has 14 amino acids. Germline V CDR1 and CDR2: SNHLY, FYNNEI. Deletions cut 2 bases from V and 7 bases from J, with 12 bases between. In DNA form, the CDR3 reads TGTGCCAGCAGTGAAAACCCCACAAGGAATGAGCAGTTCTTC. As protein: CASSENPTRNEQFF.

The chain uses TRBV6-1 and TRBJ2-2; either TRBD1 or TRBD2 may fit D (6 bases each). The V gene's germline CDR1 is MNHNS and CDR2 SASEGT. Trimming removed 0 bases from V and 3 bases from J, with 14 bases in between. CDR3 size: 17 residues. The CDR3 spells CASSEARWGAYTGELFF. In DNA, the CDR3 is TGTGCCAGCAGTGAAGCGAGGTGGGGGGCCTACACCGGGGAGCTGTTTTTT.

The chain carries TRBV5-6 and TRBJ2-2, with 7 nucleotides matching TRBD1. Germline CDR1 is SGHDT and CDR2 is YYEEEE. J lost 7 bases, V lost 1 base, and 1 base had no gene match. The length of the CDR3 is 13 residues. The CDR3 sequence: CASSLRGLGELFF. CDR3 nucleotide sequence: TGTGCCAGCAGCTTGAGGGGGCTCGGGGAGCTGTTTTTT.

This chain links TRBV9 with TRBJ2-1; D is possibly TRBD1 or TRBD2 (5 bases each). The CDR3 runs to 16 residues. Germline V gene sequence: CDR1 SGDLS, CDR2 YYNGEE. The V gene lost 4 bases and the J gene lost 5 bases, with 19 bases spanning the gap. Written as DNA, the CDR3 is TGTGCCAGCAGCCCGGACCCGAGGGGAAGGGACAATGAGCAGTTCTTC. Translation gives CASSPDPRGRDNEQFF.

The rearrangement links TRBV9 to TRBJ2-5; D is undetermined. The CDR3 loop spans 14 amino acids. The ends were cut back, 1 base at V and 0 bases at J, with 7 bases in the middle. Germline V gene data show CDR1 as SGDLS and CDR2 as YYNGEE. The CDR3 coding sequence is TGTGCCAGCAGCGTAAGAGCGTACCAAGAGACCCAGTACTTC. It yields the protein CASSVRAYQETQYF. Supplemented by reference TRBV9 and TRBJ2-5, the full variable domain reads DSGVTQTPKHLITATGQRVTLRCSPRSGDLSVYWYQQSLDQGLQFLIQYYNGEERAKGNILERFSAQQFPDLHSELNLSSLELGDSALYFCASSVRAYQETQYFGPGTRLLVL.

J is TRBJ2-7 and V is TRBV7-9; D gene unclear. V lost 1 base and J 2 bases, leaving 12 bases between the germline ends. Germline V lookup: CDR1 SEHNR, CDR2 FQNEAQ (reference sequence). This CDR3 contains 15 residues. The CDR3 DNA reads as TGTGCCAGCAGCTTAGTCTCTGGCAGGCCCTACGAGCAGTACTTC. Its translation: CASSLVSGRPYEQYF.

The chain combines TRBV11-3 with TRBJ2-5; 10 bases map to TRBD1. The J call is in doubt because the DNA end fits TRBJ2-7 better. Germline CDR1 is SGHNT and CDR2 is YENEEA. The CDR3 consists of 15 residues. CDR3 sequence reads: CASSARDRGHHEQYF. CDR3 nucleotide sequence: TGTGCCAGCAGCGCCCGCGACAGGGGGCATCACGAGCAGTACTTC.

The chain employs TRBV28 and TRBJ2-6, with 9 bases matching TRBD1. The CDR3 is 18 residues long. V lost 1 base and J lost 0; bases outside the gene matches: 4. Germline CDR1 MDHEN, CDR2 SYDVKM. The CDR3 bases are TGTGCCAGCAGTTTATCCGGACAGGGGTTCTCTGGGGCCAACGTCCTGACTTTC. Translating gives CASSLSGQGFSGANVLTF.